This T cell receptor beta chain was recorded in a study of naive and memory T cell subsets. TCR cDNA received a 3' ligated oligonucleotide that carried a UMI. Whole blood, roughly 2.5 ml, came from adult healthy volunteers. Reverse transcription used DNase-treated unsorted total RNA, aiming for roughly 1 to 1000 ng. V was pared by 1 base and J by 5 bases, with 9 bases between. The CDR3 runs to 13 residues. Germline values: CDR1 DFQATT, CDR2 SNEGSKA (reference sequence). Four PCR rounds used nested alpha and beta constant region primers plus the SP2 primer. TCRdb re-analysed the 5' RACE reads in MiXCR, keeping a single row per CDR3 protein. The sample lists 55,000 to 70,000 distinct CDR3 sequences, about 7% occurring once. This clonotype was seen ten or more times.

This chain links TRBV20-1 with TRBJ1-5; no definite D call. This TCR came from a male donor in good health. The CDR3 DNA follows: TGCAGTGCTAGAGGAAGGGTCGATCAGCCCCAGCATTTT. Translated, it gives CSARGRVDQPQHF.